The following is a TCR beta chain sequence with its context. Its antigen is still unknown. A second PCR of roughly 7 to 11 cycles used a sample-barcoded 5' primer and a J-beta primer mix. TCRdb re-derived calls from the 5' RACE reads in MiXCR, one entry per CDR3 protein. This table holds just under 900,000 distinct CDR3 sequences, more than 25% found once. This entry is derived from a study of blood T cells in healthy people across ages. Regarding the study as a whole: Researchers deemed the diversity estimates from one million T cells underestimates.

In terms of origin and age, donors were healthy Caucasian individuals from Russia aged roughly 6 to 100. Each donor supplied roughly 9.1 milliliters of peripheral blood. Extracted total RNA amounted to at least 5 micrograms for each sample. The ends lost 4 bases at V and 2 bases at J; junction bases unmatched: 9. This CDR3 is built from 16 residues. Germline V gene sequence: CDR1 MGHRA, CDR2 YSYEKL. The receptor was isolated from an elderly woman in good health. V usage is TRBV4-1 and J usage is TRBJ2-3; 7 bases map to TRBD2. The sequenced sample was blood. The CDR3 sequence is CASSPGGGAFTDTQYF. The CDR3 nucleotides read TGCGCCAGCAGCCCTGGCGGGGGAGCTTTCACAGATACGCAGTATTTT.